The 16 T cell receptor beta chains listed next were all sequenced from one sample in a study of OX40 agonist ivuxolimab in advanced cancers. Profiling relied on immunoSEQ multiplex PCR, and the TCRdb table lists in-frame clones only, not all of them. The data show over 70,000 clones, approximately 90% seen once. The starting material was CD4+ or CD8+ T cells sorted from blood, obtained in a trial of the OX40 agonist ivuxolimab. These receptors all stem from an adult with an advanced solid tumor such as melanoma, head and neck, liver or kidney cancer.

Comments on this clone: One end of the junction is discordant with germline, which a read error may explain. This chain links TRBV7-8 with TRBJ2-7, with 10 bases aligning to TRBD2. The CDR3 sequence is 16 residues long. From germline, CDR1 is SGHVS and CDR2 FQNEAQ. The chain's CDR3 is CASSLASSGRAHEQYF. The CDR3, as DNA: TGTGCCAGCAGCCTAGCATCCAGCGGGAGGGCCCACGAGCAGTACTTC. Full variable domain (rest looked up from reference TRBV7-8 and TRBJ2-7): GAGVSQSPRYKVAKRGQDVALRCDPISGHVSLFWYQQALGQGPEFLTYFQNEAQLDKSGLPSDRFFAERPEGSVSTLKIQRTQQEDSAVYLCASSLASSGRAHEQYFGPGTRLTVT.

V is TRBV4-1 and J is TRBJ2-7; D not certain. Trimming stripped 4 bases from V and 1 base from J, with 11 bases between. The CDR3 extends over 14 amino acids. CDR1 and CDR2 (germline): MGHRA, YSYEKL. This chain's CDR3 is CASSREDGSYEQYF. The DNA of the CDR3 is TGCGCCAGCAGCCGCGAGGACGGTTCCTACGAGCAGTACTTC.

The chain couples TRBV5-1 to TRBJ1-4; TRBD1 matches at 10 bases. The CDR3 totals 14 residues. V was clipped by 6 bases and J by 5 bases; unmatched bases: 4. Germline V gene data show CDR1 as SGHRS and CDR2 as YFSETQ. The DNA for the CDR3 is TGCGCCAGCACGCGGACAGGGGGAAATGAAAAACTGTTTTTT. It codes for CASTRTGGNEKLFF.

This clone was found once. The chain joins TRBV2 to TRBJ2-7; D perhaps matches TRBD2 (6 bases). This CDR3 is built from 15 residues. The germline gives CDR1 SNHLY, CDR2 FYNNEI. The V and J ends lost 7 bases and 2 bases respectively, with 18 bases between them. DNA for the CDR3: TGTGCCAGCAATTTGGAGGGAGTTCTAACCTACGAGCAGTACTTC. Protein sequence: CASNLEGVLTYEQYF.

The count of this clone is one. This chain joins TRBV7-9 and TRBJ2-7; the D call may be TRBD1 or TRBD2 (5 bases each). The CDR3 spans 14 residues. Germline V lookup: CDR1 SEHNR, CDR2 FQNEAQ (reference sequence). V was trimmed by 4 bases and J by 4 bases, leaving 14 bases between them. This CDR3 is CASSSPGRTYEQYF. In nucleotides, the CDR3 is TGTGCCAGCAGCTCCCCGGGACGGACGTACGAGCAGTACTTC.

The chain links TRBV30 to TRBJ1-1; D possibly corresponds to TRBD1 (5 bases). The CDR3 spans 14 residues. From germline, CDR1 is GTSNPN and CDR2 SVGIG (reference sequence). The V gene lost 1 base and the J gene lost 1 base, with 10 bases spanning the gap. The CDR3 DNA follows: TGTGCCTGGAGTGCAATGGACAAGAACACTGAAGCTTTCTTT. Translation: CAWSAMDKNTEAFF.

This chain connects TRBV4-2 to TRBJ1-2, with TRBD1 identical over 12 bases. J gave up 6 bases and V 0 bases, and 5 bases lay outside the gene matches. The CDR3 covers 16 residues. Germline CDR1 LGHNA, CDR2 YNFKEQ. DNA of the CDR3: TGTGCCAGCAGCCAAGAGCCGGGACAGGGGGCAAATGGCTACACCTTC. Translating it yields CASSQEPGQGANGYTF.

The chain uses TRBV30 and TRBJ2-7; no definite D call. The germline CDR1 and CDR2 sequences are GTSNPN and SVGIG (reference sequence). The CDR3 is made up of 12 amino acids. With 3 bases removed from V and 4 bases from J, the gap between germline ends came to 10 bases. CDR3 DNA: TGTGCCTGGAGCCATGGGATATACGAGCAGTACTTC. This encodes CAWSHGIYEQYF.

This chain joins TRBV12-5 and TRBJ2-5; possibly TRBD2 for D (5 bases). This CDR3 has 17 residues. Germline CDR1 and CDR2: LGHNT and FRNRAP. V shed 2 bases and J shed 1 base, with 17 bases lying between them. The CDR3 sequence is CASGLQHSGVGQETQYF. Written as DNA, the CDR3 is TGTGCTAGTGGTTTGCAGCACTCCGGGGTAGGCCAAGAGACCCAGTACTTC.

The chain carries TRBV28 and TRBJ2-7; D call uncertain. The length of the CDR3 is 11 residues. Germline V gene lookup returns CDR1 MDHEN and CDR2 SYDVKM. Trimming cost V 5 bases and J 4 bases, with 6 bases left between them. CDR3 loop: CASSKGYEQYF. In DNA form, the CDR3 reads TGTGCCAGCAGTAAAGGTTACGAGCAGTACTTC.

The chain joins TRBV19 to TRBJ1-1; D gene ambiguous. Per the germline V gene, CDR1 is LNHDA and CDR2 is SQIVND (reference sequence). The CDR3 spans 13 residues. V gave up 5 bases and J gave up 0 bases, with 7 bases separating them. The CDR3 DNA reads TGTGCCAGTAGTTCGACCTTGAACACTGAAGCTTTCTTT. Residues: CASSSTLNTEAFF.

CDR3 sequence (DNA): TGCAGCGTTGCTGGGTCTAGCAATCAGCCCCAGCATTTT. It translates to CSVAGSSNQPQHF. This rearrangement joins TRBV29-1 to TRBJ1-5, with unresolved D. The V and J ends lost 4 bases and 0 bases respectively, with 7 bases between them. This CDR3 region has 13 residues. Germline V CDR1 and CDR2: SQVTM, ANQGSEA.

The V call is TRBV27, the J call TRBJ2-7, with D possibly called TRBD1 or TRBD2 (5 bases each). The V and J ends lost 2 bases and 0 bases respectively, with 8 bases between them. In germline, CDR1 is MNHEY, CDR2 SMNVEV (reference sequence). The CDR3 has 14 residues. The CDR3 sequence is CASSLDGGSYEQYF. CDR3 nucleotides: TGTGCCAGCAGTTTAGATGGGGGCTCCTACGAGCAGTACTTC.

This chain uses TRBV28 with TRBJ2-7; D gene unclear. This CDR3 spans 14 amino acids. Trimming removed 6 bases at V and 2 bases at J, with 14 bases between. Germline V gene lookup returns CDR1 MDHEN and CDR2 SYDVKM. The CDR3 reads CASSHQGSTYEQYF. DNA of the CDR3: TGTGCCAGCAGCCACCAAGGCAGCACCTACGAGCAGTACTTC.

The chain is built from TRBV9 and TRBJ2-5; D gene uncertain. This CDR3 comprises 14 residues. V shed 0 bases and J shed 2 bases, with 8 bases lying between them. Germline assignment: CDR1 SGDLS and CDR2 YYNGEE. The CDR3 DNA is TGTGCCAGCAGCGTAGGCGGTCCGCAAGAGACCCAGTACTTC. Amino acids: CASSVGGPQETQYF.

CDR3 sequence reads: CASSLEGAGRTEAFF. The CDR3 nucleotides read TGTGCCAGCAGCTTAGAGGGCGCAGGCCGCACTGAAGCTTTCTTT. The chain combines TRBV11-3 with TRBJ1-1; D unclear. The germline V gene encodes CDR1 SGHNT and CDR2 YENEEA. CDR3 length: 15 residues. V gave up 0 bases and J gave up 4 bases, with 12 bases separating them.